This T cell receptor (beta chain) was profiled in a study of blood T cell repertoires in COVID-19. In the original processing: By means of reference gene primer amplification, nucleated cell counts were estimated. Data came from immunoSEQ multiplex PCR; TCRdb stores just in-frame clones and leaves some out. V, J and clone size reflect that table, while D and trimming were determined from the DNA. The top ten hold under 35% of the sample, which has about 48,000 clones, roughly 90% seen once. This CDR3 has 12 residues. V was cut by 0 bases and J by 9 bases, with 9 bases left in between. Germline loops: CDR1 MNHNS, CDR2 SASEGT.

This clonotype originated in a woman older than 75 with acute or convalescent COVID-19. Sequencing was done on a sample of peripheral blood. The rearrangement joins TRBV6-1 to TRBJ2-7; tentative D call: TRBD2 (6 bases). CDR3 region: CASSEAGEVQYF. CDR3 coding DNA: TGTGCCAGCAGTGAAGCGGGGGAGGTGCAGTACTTC.